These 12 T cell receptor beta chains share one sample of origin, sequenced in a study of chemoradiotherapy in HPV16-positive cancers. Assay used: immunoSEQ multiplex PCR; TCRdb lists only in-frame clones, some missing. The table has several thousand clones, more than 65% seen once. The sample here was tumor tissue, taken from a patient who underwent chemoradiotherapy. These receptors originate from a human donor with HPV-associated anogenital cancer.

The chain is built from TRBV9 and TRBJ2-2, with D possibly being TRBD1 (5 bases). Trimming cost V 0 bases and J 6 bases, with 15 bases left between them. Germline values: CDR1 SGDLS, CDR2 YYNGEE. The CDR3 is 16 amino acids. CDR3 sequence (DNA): TGTGCCAGCAGCGTAGCACCAGGGTGGATCTCCGGGGAGCTGTTTTTT. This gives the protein CASSVAPGWISGELFF.

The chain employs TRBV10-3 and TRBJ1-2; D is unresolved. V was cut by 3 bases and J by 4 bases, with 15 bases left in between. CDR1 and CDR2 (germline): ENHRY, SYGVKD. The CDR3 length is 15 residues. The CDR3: CAISDTSRDAYGYTF. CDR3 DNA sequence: TGTGCCATCAGTGATACCAGCCGGGATGCCTATGGCTACACCTTC.

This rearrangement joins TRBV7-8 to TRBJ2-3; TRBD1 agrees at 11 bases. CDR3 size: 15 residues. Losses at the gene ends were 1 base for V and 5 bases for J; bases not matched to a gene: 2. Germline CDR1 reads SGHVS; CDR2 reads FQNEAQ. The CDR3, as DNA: TGTGCCAGCAGCTTAGGGACAGGGGGCAGAGATACGCAGTATTTT. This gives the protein CASSLGTGGRDTQYF.

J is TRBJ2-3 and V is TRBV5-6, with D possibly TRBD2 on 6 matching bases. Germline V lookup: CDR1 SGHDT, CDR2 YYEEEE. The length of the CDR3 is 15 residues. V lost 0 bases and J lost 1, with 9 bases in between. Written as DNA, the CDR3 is TGTGCCAGCAGCTTGGGGACGGGAGGCACAGATACGCAGTATTTT. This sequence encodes CASSLGTGGTDTQYF.

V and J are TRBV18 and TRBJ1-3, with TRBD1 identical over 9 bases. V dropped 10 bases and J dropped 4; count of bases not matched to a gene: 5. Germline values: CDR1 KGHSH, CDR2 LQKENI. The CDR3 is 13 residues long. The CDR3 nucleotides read TGTGCCACCGTCGGACAGGGGGGAAACACCATATATTTT. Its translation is CATVGQGGNTIYF. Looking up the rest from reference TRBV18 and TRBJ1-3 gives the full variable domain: NAGVMQNPRHLVRRRGQEARLRCSPMKGHSHVYWYRQLPEEGLKFMVYLQKENIIDESGMPKERFSAEFPKEGPSILRIQQVVRGDSAAYFCATVGQGGNTIYFGEGSWLTVV.

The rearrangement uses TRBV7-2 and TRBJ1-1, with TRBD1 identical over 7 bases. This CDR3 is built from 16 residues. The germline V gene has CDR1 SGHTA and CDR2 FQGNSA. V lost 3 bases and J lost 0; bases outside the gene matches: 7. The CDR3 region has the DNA TGTGCCAGCAGCTTTATATCGGGACAGATGAACACTGAAGCTTTCTTT. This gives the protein CASSFISGQMNTEAFF. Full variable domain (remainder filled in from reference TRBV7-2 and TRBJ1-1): GAGVSQSPSNKVTEKGKDVELRCDPISGHTALYWYRQSLGQGLEFLIYFQGNSAPDKSGLPSDRFSAERTGGSVSTLTIQRTQQEDSAVYLCASSFISGQMNTEAFFGQGTRLTVV.

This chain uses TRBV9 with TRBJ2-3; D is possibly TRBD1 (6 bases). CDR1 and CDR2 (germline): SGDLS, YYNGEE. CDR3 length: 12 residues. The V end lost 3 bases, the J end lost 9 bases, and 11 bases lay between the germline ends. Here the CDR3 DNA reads TGTGCCAGCAGCGGACGAACAGGGACGCAGTATTTT. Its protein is CASSGRTGTQYF.

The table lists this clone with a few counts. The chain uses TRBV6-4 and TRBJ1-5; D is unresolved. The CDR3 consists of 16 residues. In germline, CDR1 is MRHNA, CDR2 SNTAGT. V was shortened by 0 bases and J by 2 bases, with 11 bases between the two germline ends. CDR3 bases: TGTGCCAGCAGTGACTCTCCTATCCCAGGCAATCAGCCCCAGCATTTT. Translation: CASSDSPIPGNQPQHF.

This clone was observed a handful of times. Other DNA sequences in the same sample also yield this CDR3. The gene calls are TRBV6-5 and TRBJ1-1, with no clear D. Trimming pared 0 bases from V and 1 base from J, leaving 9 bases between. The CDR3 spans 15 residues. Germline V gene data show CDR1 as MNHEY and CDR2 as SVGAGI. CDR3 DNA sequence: TGTGCCAGCAGTTACTCGATTTCAGGGAACACTGAAGCTTTCTTT. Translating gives CASSYSISGNTEAFF.

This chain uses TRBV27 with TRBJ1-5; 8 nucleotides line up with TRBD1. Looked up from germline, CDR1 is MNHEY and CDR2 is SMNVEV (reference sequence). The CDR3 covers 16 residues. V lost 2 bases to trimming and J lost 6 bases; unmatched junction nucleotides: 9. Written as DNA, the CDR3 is TGTGCCAGCAGTTTAGCAGCAGGGGGCGCTTCTCAGCCCCAGCATTTT. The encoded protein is CASSLAAGGASQPQHF.

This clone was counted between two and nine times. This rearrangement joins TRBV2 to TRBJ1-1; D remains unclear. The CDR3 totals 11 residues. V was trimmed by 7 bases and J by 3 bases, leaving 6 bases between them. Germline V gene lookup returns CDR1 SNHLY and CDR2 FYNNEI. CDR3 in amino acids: CASKRDTEAFF. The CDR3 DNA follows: TGTGCCAGCAAGAGGGACACTGAAGCTTTCTTT.

This CDR3 reads CASSFSRDAEAFF. DNA of the CDR3: TGTGCCAGCAGCTTCAGCAGGGACGCTGAAGCTTTCTTT. The V gene is TRBV7-9, the J gene TRBJ1-1, with D perhaps matching TRBD1 (5 bases). CDR1 is SEHNR and CDR2 is FQNEAQ in the germline V gene (reference sequence). Trimming took off 3 bases at V and 6 bases at J, with 11 bases between the two ends. The CDR3 contains 13 residues.